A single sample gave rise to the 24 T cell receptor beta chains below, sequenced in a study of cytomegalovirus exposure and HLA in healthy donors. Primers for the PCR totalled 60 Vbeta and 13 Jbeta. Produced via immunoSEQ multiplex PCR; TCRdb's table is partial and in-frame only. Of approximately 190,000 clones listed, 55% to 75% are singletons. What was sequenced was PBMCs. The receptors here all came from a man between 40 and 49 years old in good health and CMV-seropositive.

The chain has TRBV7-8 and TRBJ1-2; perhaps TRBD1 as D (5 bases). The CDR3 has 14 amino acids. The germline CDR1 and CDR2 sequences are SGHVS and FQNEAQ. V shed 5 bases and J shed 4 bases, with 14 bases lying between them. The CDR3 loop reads CASSRGAGGYGYTF. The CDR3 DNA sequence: TGTGCCAGCAGCCGAGGGGCGGGAGGCTATGGCTACACCTTC.

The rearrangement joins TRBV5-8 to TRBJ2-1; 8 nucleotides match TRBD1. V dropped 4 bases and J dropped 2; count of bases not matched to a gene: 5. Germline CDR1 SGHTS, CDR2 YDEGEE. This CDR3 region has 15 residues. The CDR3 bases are TGTGCCAGCAGCCCCGGGACAGGAGCCTACAATGAGCAGTTCTTC. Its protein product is CASSPGTGAYNEQFF.

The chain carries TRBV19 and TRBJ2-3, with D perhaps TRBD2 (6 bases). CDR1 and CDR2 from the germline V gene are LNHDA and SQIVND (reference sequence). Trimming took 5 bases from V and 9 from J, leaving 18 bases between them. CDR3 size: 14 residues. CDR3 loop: CASSPEGVLGTQYF. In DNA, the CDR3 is TGTGCCAGTAGTCCGGAGGGAGTACTTGGGACGCAGTATTTT.

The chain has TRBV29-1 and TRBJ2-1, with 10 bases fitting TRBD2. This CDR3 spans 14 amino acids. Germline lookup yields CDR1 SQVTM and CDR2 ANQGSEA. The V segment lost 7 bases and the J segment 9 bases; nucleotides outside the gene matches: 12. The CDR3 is CSGSRAGGPSEQFF. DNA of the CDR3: TGCAGCGGGAGCAGAGCGGGGGGGCCTAGTGAGCAGTTCTTC.

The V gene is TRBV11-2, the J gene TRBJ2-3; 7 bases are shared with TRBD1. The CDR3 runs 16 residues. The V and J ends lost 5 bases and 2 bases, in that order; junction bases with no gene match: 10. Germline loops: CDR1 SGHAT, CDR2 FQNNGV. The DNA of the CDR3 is TGTGCCAGCAGCCTAGGACAGGTTACCCTCACAGATACGCAGTATTTT. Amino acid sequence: CASSLGQVTLTDTQYF.

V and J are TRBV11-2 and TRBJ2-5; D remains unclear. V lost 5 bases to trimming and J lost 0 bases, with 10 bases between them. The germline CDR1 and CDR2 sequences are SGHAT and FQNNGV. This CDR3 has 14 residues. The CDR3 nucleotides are TGTGCCAGCAGCCACCTCGGGTACCAAGAGACCCAGTACTTC. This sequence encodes CASSHLGYQETQYF.

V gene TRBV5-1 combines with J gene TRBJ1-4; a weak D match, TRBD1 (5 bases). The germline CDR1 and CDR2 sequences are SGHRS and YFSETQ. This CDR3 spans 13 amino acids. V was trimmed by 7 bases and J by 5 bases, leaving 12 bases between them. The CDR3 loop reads CASGSGENEKLFF. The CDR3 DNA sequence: TGCGCCAGCGGTTCGGGGGAGAATGAAAAACTGTTTTTT.

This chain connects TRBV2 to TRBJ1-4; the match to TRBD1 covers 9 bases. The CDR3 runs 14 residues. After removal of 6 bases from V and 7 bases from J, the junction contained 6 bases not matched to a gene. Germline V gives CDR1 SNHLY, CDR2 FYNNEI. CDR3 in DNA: TGTGCCAGCAGCACGGGACAGGGCGGTGAAAAACTGTTTTTT. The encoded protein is CASSTGQGGEKLFF.

CDR3 sequence reads: CASSPPQGNTEAFF. The CDR3 DNA is TGTGCCAGCAGCCCACCACAGGGGAACACTGAAGCTTTCTTT. The genes are TRBV5-4 and TRBJ1-1, with TRBD1 as a possible D gene (6 bases). The germline V gene has CDR1 SGHNT and CDR2 YYREEE (reference sequence). This CDR3 has 14 residues. The V end was cut by 4 bases, the J end by 1 base, with 11 bases between.

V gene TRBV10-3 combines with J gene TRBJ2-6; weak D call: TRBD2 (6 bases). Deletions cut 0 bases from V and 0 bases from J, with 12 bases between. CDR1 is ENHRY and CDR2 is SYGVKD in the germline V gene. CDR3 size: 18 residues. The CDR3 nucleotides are TGTGCCATCAGTGAGTCTGGAGGGAGAGGCTCTGGGGCCAACGTCCTGACTTTC. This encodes CAISESGGRGSGANVLTF.

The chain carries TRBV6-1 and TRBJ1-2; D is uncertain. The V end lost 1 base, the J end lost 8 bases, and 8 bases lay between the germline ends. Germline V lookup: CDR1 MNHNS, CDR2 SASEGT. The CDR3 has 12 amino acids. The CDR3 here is CASSEVGLGYTF. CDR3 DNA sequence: TGTGCCAGCAGTGAAGTGGGCCTGGGCTACACCTTC.

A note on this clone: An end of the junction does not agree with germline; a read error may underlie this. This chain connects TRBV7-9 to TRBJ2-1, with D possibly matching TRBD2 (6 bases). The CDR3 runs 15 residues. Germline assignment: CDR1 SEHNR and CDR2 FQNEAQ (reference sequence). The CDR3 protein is CSSSLVTGVYNEQFF. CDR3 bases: TGTTCCAGCAGCTTAGTTACGGGGGTCTACAATGAGCAGTTCTTC. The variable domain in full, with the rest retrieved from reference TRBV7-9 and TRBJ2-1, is DTGVSQNPRHKITKRGQNVTFRCDPISEHNRLYWYRQTLGQGPEFLTYFQNEAQLEKSRLLSDRFSAERPKGSFSTLEIQRTEQGDSAMYLCSSSLVTGVYNEQFFGPGTRLTVL.

The CDR3, as DNA: TGTGCCAGCAGCTTGGGAGGAGGGGAAGGCAGCTATGGCTACACCTTC. It yields the protein CASSLGGGEGSYGYTF. The chain uses TRBV5-4 and TRBJ1-2, with D perhaps matching TRBD1 (5 bases). Germline V gives CDR1 SGHNT, CDR2 YYREEE (reference sequence). The CDR3 runs 16 residues. The V end lost 0 bases, the J end lost 4 bases, and 16 bases lay between the germline ends.

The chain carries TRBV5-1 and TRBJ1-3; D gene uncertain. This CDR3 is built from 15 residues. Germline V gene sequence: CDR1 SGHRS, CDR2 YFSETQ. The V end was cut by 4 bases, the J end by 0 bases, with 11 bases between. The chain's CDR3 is CASSGGSSSGNTIYF. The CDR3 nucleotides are TGCGCCAGCAGCGGCGGGTCCTCCTCTGGAAACACCATATATTTT.

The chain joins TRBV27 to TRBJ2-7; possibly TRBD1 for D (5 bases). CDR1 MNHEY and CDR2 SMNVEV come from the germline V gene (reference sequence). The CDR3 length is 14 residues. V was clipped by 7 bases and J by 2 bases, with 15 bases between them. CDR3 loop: CASMRRTQTYEQYF. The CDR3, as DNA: TGTGCCAGCATGCGACGGACACAAACCTACGAGCAGTACTTC.

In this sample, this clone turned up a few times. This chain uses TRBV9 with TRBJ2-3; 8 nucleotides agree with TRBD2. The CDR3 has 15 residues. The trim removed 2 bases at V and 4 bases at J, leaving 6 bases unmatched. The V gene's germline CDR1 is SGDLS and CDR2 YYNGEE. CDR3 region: CASSVAGGAADTQYF. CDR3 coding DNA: TGTGCCAGCAGCGTCGCCGGGGGGGCGGCAGATACGCAGTATTTT. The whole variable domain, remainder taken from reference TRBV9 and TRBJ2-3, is DSGVTQTPKHLITATGQRVTLRCSPRSGDLSVYWYQQSLDQGLQFLIQYYNGEERAKGNILERFSAQQFPDLHSELNLSSLELGDSALYFCASSVAGGAADTQYFGPGTRLTVL.

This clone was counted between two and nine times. As DNA, the CDR3 is TGTGCCAGCAGTTTCAGACAGGGGGTCTACGAGCAGTACTTC. This sequence encodes CASSFRQGVYEQYF. The gene calls are TRBV7-8 and TRBJ2-7; 9 bases fit TRBD1. Germline V gene sequence: CDR1 SGHVS, CDR2 FQNEAQ. J gave up 3 bases and V 6 bases, and 6 bases lay outside the gene matches. The CDR3 covers 14 residues. Full variable domain (rest looked up from reference TRBV7-8 and TRBJ2-7): GAGVSQSPRYKVAKRGQDVALRCDPISGHVSLFWYQQALGQGPEFLTYFQNEAQLDKSGLPSDRFFAERPEGSVSTLKIQRTQQEDSAVYLCASSFRQGVYEQYFGPGTRLTVT.

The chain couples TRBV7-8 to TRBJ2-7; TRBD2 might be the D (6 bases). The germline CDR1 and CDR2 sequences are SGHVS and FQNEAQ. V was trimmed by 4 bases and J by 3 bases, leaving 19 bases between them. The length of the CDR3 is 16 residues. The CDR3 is CASSSTSWGIGYEQYF. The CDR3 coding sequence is TGTGCCAGCAGCTCCACTAGCTGGGGGATCGGCTACGAGCAGTACTTC.

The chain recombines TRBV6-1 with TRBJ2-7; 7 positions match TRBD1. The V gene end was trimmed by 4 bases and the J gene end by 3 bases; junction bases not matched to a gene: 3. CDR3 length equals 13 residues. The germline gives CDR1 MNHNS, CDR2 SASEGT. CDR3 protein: CASSARQGYEQYF. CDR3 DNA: TGTGCCAGCAGTGCTAGACAGGGCTACGAGCAGTACTTC.

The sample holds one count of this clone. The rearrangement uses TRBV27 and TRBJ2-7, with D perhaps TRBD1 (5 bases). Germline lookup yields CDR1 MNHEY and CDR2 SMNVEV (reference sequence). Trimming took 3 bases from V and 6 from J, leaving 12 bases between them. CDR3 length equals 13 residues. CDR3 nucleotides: TGTGCCAGCAGTTTTGCTAGGCAGGGCGAGCAGTACTTC. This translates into CASSFARQGEQYF.

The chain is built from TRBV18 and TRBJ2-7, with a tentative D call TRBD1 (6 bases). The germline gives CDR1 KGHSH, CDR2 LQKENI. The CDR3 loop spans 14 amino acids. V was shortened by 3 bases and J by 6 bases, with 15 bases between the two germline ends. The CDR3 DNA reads TGTGCCAGCTCACCCCAGGGGTCTCCCCTCGAGCAGTACTTC. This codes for CASSPQGSPLEQYF.

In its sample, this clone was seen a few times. CDR3 sequence: CASSPTGQGYYGYTF. In DNA, the CDR3 is TGTGCCAGCAGCCCCACGGGACAGGGCTACTATGGCTACACCTTC. The chain employs TRBV5-5 and TRBJ1-2; TRBD1 agrees at 9 bases. Germline lookup yields CDR1 SGHKS and CDR2 YYEKEE (reference sequence). The ends lost 4 bases at V and 3 bases at J; junction bases unmatched: 7. This CDR3 is built from 15 residues.

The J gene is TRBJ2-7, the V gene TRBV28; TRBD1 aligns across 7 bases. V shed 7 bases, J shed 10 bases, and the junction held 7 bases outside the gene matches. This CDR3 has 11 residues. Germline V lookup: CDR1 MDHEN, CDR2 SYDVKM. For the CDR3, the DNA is TGTGCCAGCAAGAGTGACAGGGCTCAGTACTTC. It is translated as CASKSDRAQYF.

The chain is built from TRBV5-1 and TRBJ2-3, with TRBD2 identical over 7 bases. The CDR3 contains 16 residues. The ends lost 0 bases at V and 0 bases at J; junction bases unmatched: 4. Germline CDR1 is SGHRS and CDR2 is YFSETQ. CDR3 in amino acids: CASSLGTSLSTDTQYF. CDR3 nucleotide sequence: TGCGCCAGCAGCTTGGGGACTAGTCTTAGCACAGATACGCAGTATTTT.